One T cell receptor beta chain is described in this entry. The antigen is not known. The data belong to a study of cytotoxic CD8 clonotypes in ibrutinib-treated CLL. Depths of 1 in 200,000 to 1 in 1 million T cells were the sequencing target. Using immunoSEQ multiplex PCR, the repertoire was profiled, and TCRdb retains in-frame clones only, with some absent. Counted here are 200,000 to 250,000 clones, under 80% occurring once; the ten biggest clones make up over 15%. Study-wide results and caveats: Clonality at baseline surpassed age-matched healthy donors and tracked circulating CD8+ T-cell counts. Clonality was higher at ibrutinib response and returned toward baseline at progression.

The CDR3 consists of 14 residues. Trimming removed 1 base at V and 3 bases at J, with 10 bases between. The germline V gene encodes CDR1 SGHRS and CDR2 YFSETQ. This chain joins TRBV5-1 and TRBJ1-1; the D gene is possibly TRBD1 (5 bases). The material sequenced was PBMCs, taken after 24 months of ibrutinib treatment. The source of this sequence is a human donor with chronic lymphocytic leukemia. CDR3 residues: CASSLLSQDTEAFF. The DNA of the CDR3 is TGCGCCAGCAGCTTGCTTTCACAGGACACTGAAGCTTTCTTT.